A single sample gave rise to the 28 T cell receptor beta chains below, sequenced in a study of blood T cell repertoires in COVID-19. Method: immunoSEQ multiplex PCR; TCRdb's copy keeps in-frame clones and lacks some. This sample has tens of thousands of clones, with under 90% found just once. Material for sequencing was peripheral blood. The source is a man aged 45-65 years with COVID-19, enrolled during active disease.

The chain is built from TRBV4-1 and TRBJ2-1; 8 nucleotides align to TRBD2. Germline-derived CDR1 and CDR2 are MGHRA and YSYEKL. V shed 4 bases and J 10 bases; nucleotides not matched to a gene: 6. This CDR3 has 13 residues. The CDR3 here is CASSRTGGQEQFF. The CDR3 bases are TGCGCCAGCAGCCGGACGGGGGGGCAAGAGCAGTTCTTC.

This chain joins TRBV5-1 and TRBJ1-2; D uncertain. V lost 4 bases and J 6 bases, leaving 19 bases between the germline ends. This CDR3 comprises 15 residues. Germline V gives CDR1 SGHRS, CDR2 YFSETQ. CDR3 sequence reads: CASSANGEGTHGYTF. The CDR3 DNA reads TGCGCCAGCAGCGCCAACGGCGAGGGCACCCATGGCTACACCTTC.

The chain recombines TRBV5-4 with TRBJ2-3; 7 positions match TRBD2. V was clipped by 2 bases and J by 4 bases; unmatched bases: 4. The germline gives CDR1 SGHNT, CDR2 YYREEE (reference sequence). The CDR3 runs to 14 residues. The CDR3 bases are TGTGCCAGCAGCTTCGGGGGGAGGTCAGATACGCAGTATTTT. This encodes CASSFGGRSDTQYF.

The chain uses TRBV11-1 and TRBJ1-1, with D maybe TRBD1 (6 bases). Trimming took 2 bases from V and 1 from J, leaving 8 bases between them. The length of the CDR3 is 14 residues. Germline values: CDR1 SGHAT, CDR2 FQDESV (reference sequence). CDR3 sequence reads: CASSLRQANTEAFF. Written as DNA, the CDR3 is TGTGCCAGCAGCTTAAGACAGGCGAACACTGAAGCTTTCTTT.

This chain connects TRBV3-1 (or the pseudogene TRBV3-2) to TRBJ1-5; 9 bases agree with TRBD1. Unmatched junction bases numbered 4, after V lost 4 bases and J lost 6 bases. Germline values: CDR1 LGHDT, CDR2 YNNKEL (reference sequence). The CDR3 consists of 14 residues. The CDR3 DNA reads as TGTGCCAGCAGCCGCGGGACAGGGTCTCAGCCCCAGCATTTT. Translation: CASSRGTGSQPQHF.

This chain connects TRBV3-1 (or the pseudogene TRBV3-2) to TRBJ1-4; D possibly corresponds to TRBD1 (6 bases). This CDR3 spans 15 amino acids. Germline V lookup: CDR1 LGHDT, CDR2 YNNKEL (reference sequence). V was cut by 1 base and J by 4 bases, with 10 bases left in between. DNA of the CDR3: TGTGCCAGCAGCCAAGTGGACAGTGGTAATGAAAAACTGTTTTTT. Encoded protein: CASSQVDSGNEKLFF.

The chain uses TRBV19 and TRBJ2-1; 8 nucleotides agree with TRBD1. Germline assignment: CDR1 LNHDA and CDR2 SQIVND (reference sequence). This CDR3 is 14 amino acids long. The junction had 10 bases not matched to a gene; V was cut back by 7 bases and J by 8 bases. CDR3 sequence: CASTITGGYDEQFF. The CDR3 DNA follows: TGTGCCAGTACTATCACAGGGGGTTACGATGAGCAGTTCTTC.

The chain employs TRBV10-3 and TRBJ1-1; TRBD1 aligns across 7 bases. The CDR3 is 13 amino acids. The V gene end was trimmed by 8 bases and the J gene end by 4 bases; junction bases not matched to a gene: 7. Germline loops: CDR1 ENHRY, CDR2 SYGVKD. The CDR3 region has the DNA TGTGCCATCTGGGGACAGACAGCCACTGAAGCTTTCTTT. It codes for CAIWGQTATEAFF.

The V call is TRBV7-9, the J call TRBJ2-5; D remains unclear. Germline V gene sequence: CDR1 SEHNR, CDR2 FQNEAQ (reference sequence). Between the trimmed V and J ends, which lost 2 bases and 1 base, there was a span of 8 bases. The CDR3 consists of 14 residues. The CDR3 coding sequence is TGTGCCAGCAGCTTACTCGGTCCCCAAGAGACCCAGTACTTC. Its translation: CASSLLGPQETQYF. Combining the CDR3 with reference TRBV7-9 and TRBJ2-5 gives the whole variable domain DTGVSQNPRHKITKRGQNVTFRCDPISEHNRLYWYRQTLGQGPEFLTYFQNEAQLEKSRLLSDRFSAERPKGSFSTLEIQRTEQGDSAMYLCASSLLGPQETQYFGPGTRLLVL.

Here the CDR3 DNA reads TGTGCCAGCAGCTCACCCCGCGGACAGGGTGTTTTTGGGGCCAACGTCCTGACTTTC. Translating gives CASSSPRGQGVFGANVLTF. V usage is TRBV7-9 and J usage is TRBJ2-6; the match to TRBD1 covers 8 bases. CDR1 is SEHNR, CDR2 FQNEAQ, per germline (reference sequence). Trimming cost V 4 bases and J 3 bases; bases outside gene matches: 14. The CDR3 is 19 residues long.

The chain combines TRBV9 with TRBJ2-3, with D uncertain. The CDR3 has 14 residues. V gave up 7 bases and J gave up 0 bases, with 12 bases separating them. Looked up from germline, CDR1 is SGDLS and CDR2 is YYNGEE. CDR3: CASSRIASTDTQYF. CDR3 coding DNA: TGTGCCAGCTCGAGGATCGCCAGCACAGATACGCAGTATTTT. Using reference TRBV9 and TRBJ2-3 for the parts outside the CDR3, the full variable domain is DSGVTQTPKHLITATGQRVTLRCSPRSGDLSVYWYQQSLDQGLQFLIQYYNGEERAKGNILERFSAQQFPDLHSELNLSSLELGDSALYFCASSRIASTDTQYFGPGTRLTVL.

The V and J genes are TRBV5-4 and TRBJ2-1, with TRBD2 as a possible D gene (5 bases). The germline V gene has CDR1 SGHNT and CDR2 YYREEE (reference sequence). The CDR3 sequence is 11 residues long. Trimming left V 0 bases short and J 10 bases short, with 5 bases between. CDR3 in amino acids: CASSLAGEQFF. DNA of the CDR3: TGTGCCAGCAGCTTGGCGGGGGAGCAGTTCTTC.

The chain is built from TRBV4-1 and TRBJ1-1, with D possibly matching TRBD1 (6 bases). Germline assignment: CDR1 MGHRA and CDR2 YSYEKL. Trimming took 4 bases from V and 6 from J, leaving 21 bases between them. The CDR3 consists of 16 residues. The CDR3 DNA reads TGCGCCAGCAGCCCCCGGGACAATGGATTTTCCCCTGAAGCTTTCTTT. Protein product: CASSPRDNGFSPEAFF.

The rearrangement joins TRBV7-9 to TRBJ2-7; 10 positions agree with TRBD1. With 0 bases clipped from V and 0 bases from J, the junction kept 5 bases outside the gene matches. The CDR3 has 17 amino acids. Germline CDR1 reads SEHNR; CDR2 reads FQNEAQ (reference sequence). CDR3 sequence: CASSLAVDRGHSYEQYF. CDR3 coding DNA: TGTGCCAGCAGCTTAGCGGTTGACAGGGGGCACTCCTACGAGCAGTACTTC.

This chain links TRBV6-5 with TRBJ2-5; the match to TRBD2 covers 9 bases. The V gene's germline CDR1 is MNHEY and CDR2 SVGAGI. J lost 1 base, V lost 7 bases, and 4 bases had no gene match. The CDR3 length is 14 residues. The chain's CDR3 is CASNERGVQETQYF. CDR3 sequence (DNA): TGTGCCAGCAACGAGCGGGGGGTCCAAGAGACCCAGTACTTC.

The chain employs TRBV7-9 and TRBJ1-1; 8 bases agree with TRBD1. The CDR3 runs to 14 residues. V lost 6 bases and J lost 1; bases outside the gene matches: 4. CDR1 and CDR2 (germline): SEHNR, FQNEAQ (reference sequence). CDR3 in amino acids: CASSQGTGNTEAFF. The DNA for the CDR3 is TGTGCCAGCAGTCAAGGGACAGGGAACACTGAAGCTTTCTTT.

DNA of the CDR3: TGTGCCAGCAGACGGAGGGTGGACCTCACCTCCTACAATGAGCAGTTCTTC. Protein: CASRRRVDLTSYNEQFF. V and J are TRBV27 and TRBJ2-1; maybe TRBD2 (6 bases). The CDR3 loop spans 17 amino acids. V lost 6 bases to trimming and J lost 0 bases, with 18 bases between them. The V gene's germline CDR1 is MNHEY and CDR2 SMNVEV (reference sequence).

This chain joins TRBV12-3 or TRBV12-4 and TRBJ1-3; D not certain. The CDR3 sequence is 13 residues long. Trimming left V 3 bases short and J 9 bases short, with 12 bases between. The CDR3 DNA reads as TGTGCCAGCAGTTTTGAGGGAAGTGGCACCATATATTTT. Protein sequence: CASSFEGSGTIYF.

The chain couples TRBV19 to TRBJ1-4; 7 bases match TRBD1. Germline CDR1 is LNHDA and CDR2 is SQIVND (reference sequence). V dropped 9 bases and J dropped 4; count of bases not matched to a gene: 5. CDR3 length equals 13 residues. CDR3 region: CASRRDSNEKLFF. The CDR3, as DNA: TGTGCCAGCCGCAGGGACAGTAATGAAAAACTGTTTTTT.

V usage is TRBV29-1 and J usage is TRBJ2-2; D is unclear. V was cut by 5 bases and J by 0 bases, with 13 bases left in between. CDR1 SQVTM and CDR2 ANQGSEA come from the germline V gene. The CDR3 sequence is 15 residues long. This chain's CDR3 is CSVLTVSPNTGELFF. In DNA form, the CDR3 reads TGCAGCGTTTTAACGGTTAGCCCGAACACCGGGGAGCTGTTTTTT.

The chain has TRBV6-6 and TRBJ2-2; D remains unclear. This CDR3 comprises 15 residues. The V gene lost 1 base and the J gene lost 7 bases, with 13 bases spanning the gap. The germline V gene has CDR1 MNHNY and CDR2 SVGAGI (reference sequence). The CDR3 bases are TGTGCCAGCAGTTACTTGATCCGAGGTGGCGGGGAGCTGTTTTTT. Translation: CASSYLIRGGGELFF.

This chain connects TRBV4-1 to TRBJ2-3; a possible D gene is TRBD2 (6 bases). Deletions cut 4 bases from V and 4 bases from J, with 15 bases between. This CDR3 is built from 15 residues. Germline CDR1 and CDR2: MGHRA and YSYEKL. The CDR3 DNA sequence: TGCGCCAGCAGCCTAACCCAGGAGGGTCCAGATACGCAGTATTTT. Residues: CASSLTQEGPDTQYF.

The rearrangement uses TRBV4-3 and TRBJ2-7; 9 nucleotides agree with TRBD2. The CDR3 sequence is 14 residues long. CDR1 and CDR2 (germline): LGHNA, YSLEER. V lost 4 bases to trimming and J lost 3 bases; unmatched junction nucleotides: 4. For the CDR3, the DNA is TGCGCCAGCAGCCCCTTAGCGGGGGTCTACGAGCAGTACTTC. This encodes CASSPLAGVYEQYF.

The chain has TRBV29-1 and TRBJ2-7; 8 bases map to TRBD2. Germline trimming cut 5 bases from V and 3 bases from J; bases unmatched to any gene: 9. Germline V gene sequence: CDR1 SQVTM, CDR2 ANQGSEA. The length of the CDR3 is 14 residues. The CDR3 is CSVKTGTRSYEQYF. The CDR3 bases are TGCAGCGTTAAAACCGGGACTAGGAGCTACGAGCAGTACTTC.

J is TRBJ1-5 and V is TRBV4-2, with TRBD1 identical over 7 bases. The junction had 6 bases not matched to a gene; V was cut back by 6 bases and J by 7 bases. Germline V CDR1 and CDR2: LGHNA, YNFKEQ. This CDR3 is 13 amino acids long. The CDR3 spells CASRDREEQPQHF. CDR3 DNA sequence: TGTGCCAGCAGAGACAGGGAAGAACAGCCCCAGCATTTT.

The chain is built from TRBV19 and TRBJ2-7; 7 bases are a match to TRBD1. Germline V gene data show CDR1 as LNHDA and CDR2 as SQIVND (reference sequence). Trimming at V came to 11 bases and at J to 3 bases, leaving 10 bases not matched to a gene. CDR3 length: 13 residues. The CDR3 nucleotides read TGTGCCTCAAGACAGGGCGGGTTCTACGAGCAGTACTTC. This translates into CASRQGGFYEQYF.

The gene calls are TRBV3-1 (or the pseudogene TRBV3-2) and TRBJ2-7; possible D gene TRBD1, 5 bases. The CDR3 consists of 13 residues. V lost 10 bases and J lost 5, with 18 bases in between. Looked up from germline, CDR1 is LGHDT and CDR2 is YNNKEL (reference sequence). DNA of the CDR3: TGTGCCACCTCTGGACATCCCGCCGACGAGCAGTACTTC. It specifies CATSGHPADEQYF.

This clone was seen once. The chain recombines TRBV29-1 with TRBJ2-5, with D perhaps matching TRBD2 (5 bases). Germline-derived CDR1 and CDR2 are SQVTM and ANQGSEA. This CDR3 is built from 13 residues. V shed 2 bases and J shed 4 bases, with 11 bases lying between them. CDR3 sequence reads: CSVELGVLETQYF. The CDR3 region has the DNA TGCAGCGTTGAACTCGGGGTTTTAGAGACCCAGTACTTC.